This T cell receptor (beta chain) was recorded in a study of STAT5B mutations in CD4+ large granular lymphocyte leukemia. At the level of the study: Among healthy controls, a particular HLA allele went with more CDR3 'QG' motifs.

General study results and limits: Top patient clones used TRBV06 genes more often: 8/27 versus 2/35 in controls. Without putative leukemic clones, patient CD4-sorted repertoires remained more clonal than healthy CD4+ repertoires.

On this clone itself: Its target is unknown.

CDR1 MNHNY and CDR2 SVGAGI come from the germline V gene (reference sequence). The V segment lost 5 bases and the J segment 8 bases; nucleotides outside the gene matches: 8. CDR3 length: 15 residues. The repertoire was sequenced with immunoSEQ multiplex PCR; TCRdb's copy has only in-frame clones and lacks some. The sample includes about 45,000 clones, around 85% of them seen just once. Buffy coats from healthy blood donors served as controls. The sample comprised CD4+ T cells from blood buffy coats. The clonotype comes from a human donor in good health. This rearrangement joins TRBV6-6 to TRBJ2-1; 11 nucleotides agree with TRBD2. The CDR3 spells CASSQTSGSIDEQFF. As DNA, the CDR3 is TGTGCCAGCAGTCAAACTAGCGGGAGCATCGATGAGCAGTTCTTC.